Here is one TCR beta chain with its context. Its antigen is not identified. A much larger clonotype is one base distant, so this may be a read error. CDR3 size: 15 residues. CDR1 and CDR2 from the germline V gene are SGHTA and FQGNSA. TCR alpha and beta CDR3 regions were amplified from RNA using iRepertoire nested multiplex PCR. For one-step reverse transcription and amplification, 100-400 ng of tissue mRNA or PBMC total RNA was used. TCRdb re-called the multiplex PCR reads through MiXCR, storing one row per CDR3 protein. Among about 190,000 distinct CDR3 sequences listed, roughly 32% were seen once. This entry belongs to a study of glioma-infiltrating T cells. Study-wide results and caveats: Gliomas, especially low-grade, showed above-expected tissue-blood divergence; non-neoplastic patients showed below.

J is TRBJ2-1 and V is TRBV7-2, with TRBD1 matching over 9 bases. The TCR comes from a human donor with low-grade glioma or glioblastoma, undergoing nonglioma brain surgery, or in good health (not recorded which). Sequencing was done on a sample of glioma tissue, nonneoplastic brain tissue, or PBMCs (not recorded which). CDR3 in DNA: TGTGCCAGCAGCTTAGACAGGGGGCCAGTCAATAAGCAGTTCTTC. It encodes CASSLDRGPVNKQFF.